The rows below give T cell receptor beta chains drawn from one sample of a study of T cell responses to AZD1222 COVID-19 vaccine. TCRdb's copy holds only in-frame clones and misses some; the assay was immunoSEQ multiplex PCR. The profile covers about 100,000 clones, with more than 70% appearing a single time and roughly 6.5% taken by the ten largest. The starting material was peripheral blood, obtained on day 0 of AZD1222 vaccination. Every receptor here comes from an adult in good health. Both conserved end residues are part of each CDR3. The D gene is left open where the match is weak. Size tells how often a clone was seen (once, few, many) or the class of an expanded clone, and some rows leave it out.

CDR3 protein,CDR3 DNA,V gene,CDR3 length,D gene,J gene,clone size
CASSSEPGASQPQHF,TGCGCCAGCAGCTCGGAACCGGGGGCAAGTCAGCCCCAGCATTTT,TRBV5-1,15,-,TRBJ1-5,-
CASSSSGAFF,TGTGCCAGCAGTTCGTCGGGAGCTTTCTTT,TRBV28,10,-,TRBJ1-1,once
CASSLMFGGGEYEQYF,TGTGCCAGCAGTTTAATGTTTGGAGGGGGTGAATACGAGCAGTACTTC,TRBV27,16,-,TRBJ2-7,-
CASSIGTGPETQYF,TGTGCCAGTAGTATTGGGACAGGGCCAGAGACCCAGTACTTC,TRBV19,14,TRBD1,TRBJ2-5,-
CASSVEGRDEQYF,TGTGCCAGCAGCGTAGAGGGGAGGGACGAGCAGTACTTC,TRBV9,13,TRBD2,TRBJ2-7,-
CASSLGEVGAGPLHF,TGTGCCAGCAGTTTAGGGGAGGTTGGAGCAGGGCCCCTCCACTTT,TRBV27,15,-,TRBJ1-6,-
CASSRTTGTGSEKLFF,TGTGCCAGCAGCCGGACCACCGGGACAGGGAGTGAAAAACTGTTTTTT,TRBV7-9,16,TRBD1,TRBJ1-4,few
CASSLAPSPLNGYTF,TGCGCCAGCAGCTTGGCCCCGAGTCCTCTGAATGGCTACACCTTC,TRBV5-1,15,-,TRBJ1-2,-
CASSIDSSLRRNNYGYTF,TGTGCCAGTAGTATAGATTCATCCCTTCGACGGAATAACTATGGCTACACCTTC,TRBV19,18,-,TRBJ1-2,-
CASSLDSGQGPDTQYF,TGTGCCAGCAGCTTAGATTCGGGACAGGGGCCAGATACGCAGTATTTT,TRBV11-3,16,TRBD1,TRBJ2-3,-
CASSARTGNYGYTF,TGTGCCAGCAGCGCCAGGACAGGGAACTATGGCTACACCTTC,TRBV11-1,14,TRBD1,TRBJ1-2,-
CASSLQTGTYNEQFF,TGCGCCAGCAGCCTCCAAACCGGGACCTACAATGAGCAGTTCTTC,TRBV4-3,15,-,TRBJ2-1,-
CASSLDLDQPQHF,TGTGCCAGCAGTTTAGATTTGGATCAGCCCCAGCATTTT,TRBV12-3/TRBV12-4,13,-,TRBJ1-5,few
CASSQVLPGGTQYF,TGTGCCAGCAGCCAAGTCCTCCCTGGCGGAACGCAGTATTTT,TRBV3-1/TRBV3-2,14,-,TRBJ2-3,-
CASSQESVLEAFF,TGTGCCAGCAGCCAAGAATCTGTACTTGAAGCTTTCTTT,TRBV3-1/TRBV3-2,13,-,TRBJ1-1,-
CASSIGAQYQPQHF,TGTGCCAGTAGTATAGGGGCACAATATCAGCCCCAGCATTTT,TRBV19,14,-,TRBJ1-5,-
CASRETGPGSYEQYF,TGTGCCAGTAGAGAGACAGGGCCTGGCTCCTACGAGCAGTACTTC,TRBV19,15,TRBD1,TRBJ2-7,-
CASSLSGRFGSFF,TGTGCCAGCAGCTTATCGGGACGCTTTGGATCGTTCTTC,TRBV7-9,13,-,TRBJ2-1,-
CASTRDRGRRGYTF,TGTGCCAGCACAAGAGACAGGGGGCGTCGTGGCTACACCTTC,TRBV28,14,TRBD1,TRBJ1-2,-
CAWSWGDPSYNSPLHF,TGTGCCTGGAGTTGGGGGGATCCCTCCTATAATTCACCCCTCCACTTT,TRBV30,16,-,TRBJ1-6,-
CASSQGQGRTDTQYF,TGCGCCAGCAGCCAAGGACAGGGAAGAACAGATACGCAGTATTTT,TRBV4-3,15,TRBD1,TRBJ2-3,-
CASEKSGGTGGEKLFF,TGTGCCAGCGAGAAAAGTGGGGGGACAGGGGGTGAAAAACTGTTTTTT,TRBV4-2,16,TRBD1,TRBJ1-4,-
CASSQRTGGRDTEAFF,TGTGCCAGCAGCCAAAGGACAGGGGGGCGGGACACTGAAGCTTTCTTT,TRBV7-2,16,TRBD1,TRBJ1-1,-
CASSAPGTGSNEQFF,TGTGCCAGCAGCGCCCCCGGGACAGGGTCCAATGAGCAGTTCTTC,TRBV9,15,TRBD1,TRBJ2-1,-
CASRLSGANVLTF,TGTGCCAGCAGACTCTCTGGGGCCAACGTCCTGACTTTC,TRBV27,13,-,TRBJ2-6,-
CAWREDRAGANVLTF,TGTGCCTGGAGGGAGGACAGGGCCGGGGCCAACGTCCTGACTTTC,TRBV30,15,TRBD1,TRBJ2-6,-
CASRRTSGPYNEQFF,TGTGCCAGTAGGAGAACTAGCGGTCCCTACAATGAGCAGTTCTTC,TRBV19,15,TRBD2,TRBJ2-1,once
CASSPVSYNEQFF,TGTGCCAGCTCACCCGTATCCTACAATGAGCAGTTCTTC,TRBV18,13,-,TRBJ2-1,-
CASSPPGGYSNQPQHF,TGTGCCAGCTCACCACCGGGGGGCTATAGCAATCAGCCCCAGCATTTT,TRBV18,16,-,TRBJ1-5,once
CASSYTGQGNRQPQHF,TGTGCCAGCAGTTACACGGGACAGGGAAATCGTCAGCCCCAGCATTTT,TRBV6-6,16,TRBD1,TRBJ1-5,-
CASSLGGTNTEAFF,TGTGCCAGCAGCTTAGGGGGGACGAACACTGAAGCTTTCTTT,TRBV7-2,14,-,TRBJ1-1,-
CSVVTGRRETQYF,TGCAGCGTTGTCACAGGGCGGAGAGAGACCCAGTACTTC,TRBV29-1,13,-,TRBJ2-5,-
CASSGYQPQHF,TGTGCCAGCAGTGGGTATCAGCCCCAGCATTTT,TRBV2,11,-,TRBJ1-5,once
CATSDTKRTGVRGTGELFF,TGTGCCACCAGTGACACAAAGCGGACAGGGGTACGTGGCACCGGGGAGCTGTTTTTT,TRBV24-1,19,TRBD1,TRBJ2-2,-
CASSPGITGSNYGYTF,TGTGCCAGCAGCCCAGGTATAACAGGATCCAACTATGGCTACACCTTC,TRBV5-5,16,-,TRBJ1-2,-
CASNRQGATEAFF,TGTGCCAGTAATAGACAGGGGGCGACTGAAGCTTTCTTT,TRBV2,13,TRBD1,TRBJ1-1,-
CASSPSQSSYNEQFF,TGTGCCAGCTCACCAAGTCAGAGCTCCTACAATGAGCAGTTCTTC,TRBV18,15,-,TRBJ2-1,-
CASSLWTGADYGYTF,TGCGCCAGCAGCTTATGGACAGGGGCGGACTATGGCTACACCTTC,TRBV5-1,15,TRBD1,TRBJ1-2,-
CASRGETRRYEQFF,TGTGCCAGCAGGGGGGAGACTAGGAGGTATGAGCAGTTCTTC,TRBV28,14,-,TRBJ2-1,-
CASSLDRDSYNEQFF,TGCGCCAGCAGCTTGGACCGGGATTCCTACAATGAGCAGTTCTTC,TRBV5-1,15,-,TRBJ2-1,-
CASRLERVGTGELFF,TGTGCCAGCAGATTAGAACGGGTCGGGACCGGGGAGCTGTTTTTT,TRBV6-5,15,-,TRBJ2-2,-
CASSSKREGLSEQYF,TGTGCCAGCAGCTCGAAGCGGGAGGGCCTAAGCGAGCAGTACTTC,TRBV5-4,15,TRBD2,TRBJ2-7,-
CATSSGRGQLDTQYF,TGTGCCACCAGTAGTGGCAGGGGGCAATTAGATACGCAGTATTTT,TRBV24-1,15,TRBD1,TRBJ2-3,-
CASTPARESPLHF,TGTGCCAGCACCCCTGCACGGGAATCACCCCTCCACTTT,TRBV6-5,13,-,TRBJ1-6,-
CSVASRSSYEQYF,TGCAGCGTTGCTTCCCGGAGCTCCTACGAGCAGTACTTC,TRBV29-1,13,-,TRBJ2-7,-
CASGDSGKAATEAFF,TGTGCTAGTGGTGACTCCGGGAAGGCGGCCACTGAAGCTTTCTTT,TRBV12-5,15,-,TRBJ1-1,-
CSVVPALAQETQYF,TGCAGCGTTGTACCTGCCCTAGCACAAGAGACCCAGTACTTC,TRBV29-1,14,-,TRBJ2-5,-
CASSITSYEQYF,TGTGCCAGCAGCATTACTAGCTACGAGCAGTACTTC,TRBV7-9,12,-,TRBJ2-7,-
CASSVQSWNTEAFF,TGTGCCAGCAGCGTCCAAAGCTGGAACACTGAAGCTTTCTTT,TRBV9,14,-,TRBJ1-1,-
CASRGTGRNYGYTF,TGTGCCAGCAGAGGGACAGGGAGAAACTATGGCTACACCTTC,TRBV6-5,14,TRBD1,TRBJ1-2,-
CASSLTDRNQPQHF,TGTGCCAGCAGCCTCACCGACAGAAACCAGCCCCAGCATTTT,TRBV7-2,14,-,TRBJ1-5,-
CASSEGGSSGNTIYF,TGTGCCAGCAGTGAAGGGGGGAGCTCTGGAAACACCATATATTTT,TRBV9,15,-,TRBJ1-3,once
CASSLGMEGGELFF,TGTGCCAGCAGCTTAGGAATGGAGGGCGGGGAGCTGTTTTTT,TRBV7-2,14,-,TRBJ2-2,-